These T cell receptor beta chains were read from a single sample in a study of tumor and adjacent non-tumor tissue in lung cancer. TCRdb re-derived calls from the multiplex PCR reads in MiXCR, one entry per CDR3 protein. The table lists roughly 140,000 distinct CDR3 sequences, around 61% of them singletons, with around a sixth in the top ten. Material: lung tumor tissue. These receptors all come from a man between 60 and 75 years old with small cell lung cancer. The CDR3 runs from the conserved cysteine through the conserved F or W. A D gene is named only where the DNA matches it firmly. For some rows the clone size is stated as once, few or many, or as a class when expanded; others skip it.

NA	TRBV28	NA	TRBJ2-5	TGTGCCAGCAGTCCGAACTTGAGGAGTGAGACCCAGTACTTC	CASSPNLRSETQYF
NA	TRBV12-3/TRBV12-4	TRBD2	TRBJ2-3	TGTGCCAGCAGAGTAGCGGGAGTTGCAGATACGCAGTATTTT	CASRVAGVADTQYF
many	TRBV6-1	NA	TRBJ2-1	TGTGCCAGCAGTGAATCAGAACTGAGCTCCTACAATGAGCAGTTCTTC	CASSESELSSYNEQFF
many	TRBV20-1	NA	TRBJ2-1	TGCAGTGCCCGAAAGGGAGCCTACAATGAGCAGTTCTTC	CSARKGAYNEQFF
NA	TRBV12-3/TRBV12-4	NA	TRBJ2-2	TGTACCAGCAGTCACGGAACGGAGCGCCCCGGGGAGCCGTTTTTT	CTSSHGTERPGEPFF
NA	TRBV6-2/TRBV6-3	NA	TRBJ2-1	TGTACCAGCAGTACCTGTCCTAAGAATGAGCAGTTCTTC	CTSSTCPKNEQFF
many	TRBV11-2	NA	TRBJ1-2	TGTGCCAGCAGCTTGGGACCAGGGGTTTTTGAGAGCTACACCTTC	CASSLGPGVFESYTF
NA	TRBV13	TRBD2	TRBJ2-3	TGTGCCAGCAGCCGGCGCGGGGGGCGGAATACGCAGTATTTT	CASSRRGGRNTQYF
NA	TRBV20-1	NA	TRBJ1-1	TGCAATGCTACTGGGGGGAACACTGAAGCTTTCTTT	CNATGGNTEAFF
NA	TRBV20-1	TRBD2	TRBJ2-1	TGCAATGCCCTGCCGGGACTAGCGATCGGTGAGCAGTTCTTC	CNALPGLAIGEQFF
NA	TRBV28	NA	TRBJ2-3	TGTGCCGGCAGTTTCTCAGGGGATACAGATACGCAGTATTTT	CAGSFSGDTDTQYF
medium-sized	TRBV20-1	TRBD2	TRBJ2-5	TGCAGTGCTAGTACTAGCGGTGGGGAGACCCAGTACTTC	CSASTSGGETQYF
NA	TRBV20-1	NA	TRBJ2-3	TGCAGTGCTAGCCGCGTGAGAGGAGATACGCAGTATTTT	CSASRVRGDTQYF
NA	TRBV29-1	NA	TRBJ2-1	TGCAGCGTCCGGAGGGCCTGTTACAATGAGCAGTTGTTC	CSVRRACYNEQLF
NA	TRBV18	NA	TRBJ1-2	TGTGCCAGCTCACCAGCAGGGGATGGCTACACCTTC	CASSPAGDGYTF
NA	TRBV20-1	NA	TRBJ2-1	TGCGGCGCTAGAGACCCTAAGGAGAATGAGCAGTTCTTC	CGARDPKENEQFF
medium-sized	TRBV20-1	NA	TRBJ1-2	TGCAGTGCTAGAGATCTTACAGCGGCCTTATATGGCTACACCTTC	CSARDLTAALYGYTF
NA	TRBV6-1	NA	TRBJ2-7	TGTGCCAGGTACCGGGACGTAGACGACGAGCAGTACTTC	CARYRDVDDEQYF
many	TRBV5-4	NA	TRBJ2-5	TGTGCCAGCACCTTAGCTGATCAAGAGACCCAGTACTTC	CASTLADQETQYF
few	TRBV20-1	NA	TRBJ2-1	TGCAGTGCTAGACCGGGACCGAAATACAATGAGCGGTTCTTC	CSARPGPKYNERFF
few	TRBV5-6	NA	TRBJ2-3	TGTGCCAGCAGCTTGCTGGATAGCGCGGATACGCAGTATTTT	CASSLLDSADTQYF
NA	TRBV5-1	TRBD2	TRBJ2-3	TGCGCCAGCAGCCGGACCTGGAGCGGGAGTTCGACAGATACGCAGTATTTT	CASSRTWSGSSTDTQYF
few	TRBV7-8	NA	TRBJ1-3	TGTACCAGCAGCTTAGCGTCCGCAGGCTCCTCTGGAAACACCATATATTTT	CTSSLASAGSSGNTIYF
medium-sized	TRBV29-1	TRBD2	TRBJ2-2	TGCAGCGTTGGAGGGAGGGCCGGGGAGCTGTTTTTT	CSVGGRAGELFF